These 3 T cell receptor beta chains originate from one sample sequenced in a study of blood T cell repertoires in COVID-19. Some clones are missing from TCRdb's copy, which holds only in-frame ones; the method was immunoSEQ multiplex PCR. Among 60,000 to 70,000 clones listed, almost 90% were seen once. Sequencing used peripheral blood. The receptor source for this set is an elderly woman with active COVID-19.

The CDR3 DNA is TGTGCCAGCAGTGAGACTAGCGGGGGTTCAGTGACCCAGTACTTC. Translation gives CASSETSGGSVTQYF. The V call is TRBV2, the J call TRBJ2-5, with TRBD2 matching over 12 bases. The CDR3 extends over 15 amino acids. Germline V gene data show CDR1 as SNHLY and CDR2 as FYNNEI. The V gene end was trimmed by 3 bases and the J gene end by 7 bases; junction bases not matched to a gene: 6.

The chain employs TRBV5-6 and TRBJ1-1, with TRBD1 as a possible D gene (5 bases). The V gene lost 2 bases and the J gene lost 0 bases, with 8 bases spanning the gap. The CDR3 consists of 14 residues. Per germline, CDR1 SGHDT and CDR2 YYEEEE. CDR3 amino acids: CASSFQGLNTEAFF. In nucleotides, the CDR3 is TGTGCCAGCAGCTTCCAGGGATTGAACACTGAAGCTTTCTTT.

This clone was picked up one time. J is TRBJ2-1 and V is TRBV14; 7 nucleotides line up with TRBD2. This CDR3 spans 15 amino acids. CDR1 is SGHDN, CDR2 FVKESK, per germline. Unmatched junction bases numbered 6, after V lost 3 bases and J lost 4 bases. CDR3 bases: TGTGCCAGCAGCCAGCAGCGGGGTAGTTACAATGAGCAGTTCTTC. This sequence encodes CASSQQRGSYNEQFF. Full variable domain (rest looked up from reference TRBV14 and TRBJ2-1): EAGVTQFPSHSVIEKGQTVTLRCDPISGHDNLYWYRRVMGKEIKFLLHFVKESKQDESGMPNNRFLAERTGGTYSTLKVQPAELEDSGVYFCASSQQRGSYNEQFFGPGTRLTVL.